The rows below give T cell receptor beta chains drawn from one sample of a study of monozygotic twins with inflammatory bowel disease. TCRdb re-analyzed the 5' RACE reads; it lists each CDR3 protein once, without DNA. This table holds around 190,000 distinct CDR3 sequences. Sequences were obtained from blood. These receptors came from a human donor with ulcerative colitis or Crohn's disease, or a healthy co-twin of an affected twin (not recorded which). CDR3s include the opening cysteine and the closing phenylalanine or tryptophan.

len	j_gene	v_gene	CDR3aa
14	TRBJ2-3	TRBV5-5	CASSSGQATDTQYF
13	TRBJ2-2	TRBV5-1	CASSLSSPGELFF
12	TRBJ1-2	TRBV19	CASKSFLYGYTF
15	TRBJ2-2	TRBV7-2	CASSLSGSFTGELFF
16	TRBJ1-2	TRBV27	CASYTGTGGPFGGYTF
13	TRBJ1-5	TRBV20-1	CSALRQSNQPQHF
18	TRBJ2-4	TRBV6-1	CASSELSRSLVAKNIQYF
16	TRBJ2-1	TRBV9	CASSLRTGSSYNEQFF
17	TRBJ1-6	TRBV7-2	CASSLGEWEGLNSPLHF
17	TRBJ2-2	TRBV12-3/TRBV12-4	CASSSRGGGRITGELFF
15	TRBJ2-1	TRBV18	CASSPGTSGDNEQFF
16	TRBJ2-1	TRBV6-1	CASSEAGVGGEDEQFF
14	TRBJ1-6	TRBV9	CASSVEGANSPLHF
15	TRBJ1-5	TRBV10-2	CASSSRLGGNQPQHF
14	TRBJ2-3	TRBV5-1	CASSFAGGADTQYF
15	TRBJ2-2	TRBV7-2	CASSLVTRITGELFF
13	TRBJ1-5	TRBV7-9	CASSPSQNQPQHF
16	TRBJ1-1	TRBV19	CASSYPSGGMNTEAFF
14	TRBJ2-5	TRBV6-2/TRBV6-3	CASSLEAGLETQYF
13	TRBJ2-1	TRBV12-3/TRBV12-4	CASISYRYNEQFF
15	TRBJ2-1	TRBV6-2/TRBV6-3	CASSAQRGPYGEQFF
16	TRBJ2-1	TRBV5-1	CASSLIAGGTYNEQFF
16	TRBJ1-2	TRBV20-1	CSAYRTGPTSFYGYTF
13	TRBJ2-5	TRBV5-1	CASSREGGETQYF
15	TRBJ1-1	TRBV21-1	CASSIGEQGDTEAFF
14	TRBJ2-5	TRBV7-8	CASSSHIILETQYF
17	TRBJ2-1	TRBV4-1	CASSQVIAGGLYNEQFF
15	TRBJ1-1	TRBV27	CASSLDARRQTEAFF
17	TRBJ1-1	TRBV5-6	CASSLALVVDLNTEAFF
15	TRBJ1-6	TRBV5-1	CASRENRGPNSPLHF
14	TRBJ2-7	TRBV27	CASSLGDKTYEQYF
14	TRBJ1-1	TRBV12-3/TRBV12-4	CASMPGDSNTEAFF
17	TRBJ2-3	TRBV5-1	CASRAFNRGASTDTQYF
14	TRBJ2-7	TRBV7-2	CASSWDRTGYEQYF
13	TRBJ1-1	TRBV5-1	CASSLERNTEAFF
15	TRBJ2-2	TRBV5-1	CASSSRDGHTGELFF
18	TRBJ2-3	TRBV11-2	CASSSGTSGFELTDTQYF
16	TRBJ2-3	TRBV5-1	CASSLNPAGVTDTQYF
13	TRBJ2-7	TRBV5-1	CASSRGGDYEQYF
14	TRBJ1-1	TRBV5-1	CASSLLPTNTEAFF
16	TRBJ2-7	TRBV18	CASSPYPGPAPYEQYF
12	TRBJ2-3	TRBV15	CATQGRADTQYF
15	TRBJ2-1	TRBV6-4	CASSGVAESHNEQFF
14	TRBJ1-1	TRBV7-6	CASSLTVSWGEAFF
15	TRBJ1-5	TRBV5-1	CASSPGDSYNQPQHF
13	TRBJ2-1	TRBV20-1	CSASLSSRNEQFF
16	TRBJ2-5	TRBV5-1	CASSLFAGGPQETQYF
14	TRBJ2-7	TRBV20-1	CSASPGQDSYEQYF
13	TRBJ1-2	TRBV3-1	CASSQETGFGYTF
15	TRBJ2-7	TRBV7-2	CASSLFGTGAYEQYF
14	TRBJ1-2	TRBV27	CVSSPWDSLYGYTF